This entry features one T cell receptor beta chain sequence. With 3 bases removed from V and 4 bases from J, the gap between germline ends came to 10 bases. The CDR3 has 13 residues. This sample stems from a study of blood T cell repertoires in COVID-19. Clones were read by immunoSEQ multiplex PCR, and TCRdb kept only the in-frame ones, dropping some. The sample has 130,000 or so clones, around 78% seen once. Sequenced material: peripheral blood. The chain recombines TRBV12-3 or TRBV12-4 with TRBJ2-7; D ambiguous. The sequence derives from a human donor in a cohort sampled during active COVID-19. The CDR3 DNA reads TGTGCCAGCAGTTTCGGAGACTTGTACGAGCAGTACTTC. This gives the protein CASSFGDLYEQYF.